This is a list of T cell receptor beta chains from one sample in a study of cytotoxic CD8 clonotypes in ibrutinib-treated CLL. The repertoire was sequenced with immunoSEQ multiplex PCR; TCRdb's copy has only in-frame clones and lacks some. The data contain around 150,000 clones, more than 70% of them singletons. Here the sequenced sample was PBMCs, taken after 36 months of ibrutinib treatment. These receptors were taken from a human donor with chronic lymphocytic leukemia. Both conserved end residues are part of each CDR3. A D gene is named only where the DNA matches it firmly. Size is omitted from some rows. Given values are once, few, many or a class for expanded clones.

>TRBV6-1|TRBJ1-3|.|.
TGTGCCAGCAGTGAGGCACCCACCATATATTTT
CASSEAPTIYF
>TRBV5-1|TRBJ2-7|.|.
TGCGCCAGCAGCCCGGGACTCACCTCCTACGAGCAGTACTTC
CASSPGLTSYEQYF
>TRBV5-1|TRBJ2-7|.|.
TGCGCCAGCAGCTTGGGTACTCAGGGCAGGGGCGAGCAGTACTTC
CASSLGTQGRGEQYF
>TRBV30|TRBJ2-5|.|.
TGTGCCTGGAGCTCAGGGGGGCAAGAGACCCAGTACTTC
CAWSSGGQETQYF
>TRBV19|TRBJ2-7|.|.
TGTGCCAGTAGTATTGTTGGCAGGGGATCCTACGAGCAGTACTTC
CASSIVGRGSYEQYF
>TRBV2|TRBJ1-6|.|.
TGTGCCAGCAGCTTTGGTCAGACTCTCCACTTT
CASSFGQTLHF
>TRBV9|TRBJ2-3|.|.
TGTGCCAGCAGCCCAGAGGACCGGGATACGCAGTATTTT
CASSPEDRDTQYF
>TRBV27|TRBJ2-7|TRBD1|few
TGTGCCAGCAGGCAAACTCCGGGACAGGGGACCTACGAGCAGTACTTC
CASRQTPGQGTYEQYF
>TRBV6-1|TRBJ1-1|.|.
TGTGCCAGCAGTGCTCGGCAAGCGAGAACTGAAGCTTTCTTT
CASSARQARTEAFF
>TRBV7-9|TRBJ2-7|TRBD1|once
TGTGCCAGCAGCTCCAAAACTGGGACAGCAGGCAGCAAACTCTACGAGCAGTACTTC
CASSSKTGTAGSKLYEQYF
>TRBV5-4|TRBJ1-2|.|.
TGTGCCAGCAGGGAAGGGTTAGACAGGACCCCGTATGGCTACACCTTC
CASREGLDRTPYGYTF
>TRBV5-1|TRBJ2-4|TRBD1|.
TGCGCCAGCAGCACACAGGGGGACGTCAAGGCGAACATTCAGTACTTC
CASSTQGDVKANIQYF
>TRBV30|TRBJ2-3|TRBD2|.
TGTGCCTTTTCCGGGACTAGCGGGGGTGTGTATTTT
CAFSGTSGGVYF
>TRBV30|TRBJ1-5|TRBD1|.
TGTGCCTGGAGCGACGGGACAGCGGGTCAGCCCCAGCATTTT
CAWSDGTAGQPQHF
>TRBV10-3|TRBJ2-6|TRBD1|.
TGTGCCATCAGTGAACTCGGGACAGGCTCGGGGGCCAACGTCCTGACTTTC
CAISELGTGSGANVLTF
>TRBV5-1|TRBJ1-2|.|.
TGCGCCAGCAGCTTGGAACCGAAAATTGGCTACACCTTC
CASSLEPKIGYTF
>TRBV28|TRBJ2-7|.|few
TGTGCCAGCAGAGCGCCCACAGTCTCCGAGCAGTACTTC
CASRAPTVSEQYF
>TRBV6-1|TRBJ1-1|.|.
TGTGCCAGCACCAGTCAGGGGAACACTGAAGCTTTCTTT
CASTSQGNTEAFF
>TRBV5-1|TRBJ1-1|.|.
TGCGCCAGCAGCTCCCAGGGGACGGAGGGCACTGAAGCTTTCTTT
CASSSQGTEGTEAFF
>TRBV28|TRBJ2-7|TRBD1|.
TGTGCCAGCAGTCTACCGACAGGGGGCCGATACGAGCAGTACTTC
CASSLPTGGRYEQYF
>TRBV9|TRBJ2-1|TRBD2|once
TGTGCCAGCAGCGTTACTAGCGGGAGTCTCCGTGGTGAGCAGTTCTTC
CASSVTSGSLRGEQFF
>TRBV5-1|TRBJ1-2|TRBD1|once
TGCGCCAGCAGCTTCGGGACAGAGCTGACCCCTGGCTACACCTTC
CASSFGTELTPGYTF
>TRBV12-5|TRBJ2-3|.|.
TGTGCTAGTGGTGAGGACCTCGGGGGTACGCAGTATTTT
CASGEDLGGTQYF
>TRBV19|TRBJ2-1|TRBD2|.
TGTGCCAGTAGTACCCGGGGACTAGCGGGGGGAACCATCTACAATGAGCAGTTCTTC
CASSTRGLAGGTIYNEQFF
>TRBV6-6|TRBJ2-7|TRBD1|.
TGTGCCAGCGCAAACTGGGACAGAATCTACGAGCAGTACTTC
CASANWDRIYEQYF
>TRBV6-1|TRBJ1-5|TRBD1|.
TGTGCCAGCAGGTACAGGGGACGACCTCAGCCCCAGCATTTT
CASRYRGRPQPQHF
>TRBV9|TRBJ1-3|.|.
TGTGCCAGCAGCGTAGCCGGAAACACCATATATTTT
CASSVAGNTIYF
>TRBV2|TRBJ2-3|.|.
TGTGCCAGCAGTGAAAGCCGGGTAGGCGCGCAGTATTTT
CASSESRVGAQYF
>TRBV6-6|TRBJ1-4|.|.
TGTGCCAGCAGTTACCTGGGGGCAGATGAAAAACTGTTTTTT
CASSYLGADEKLFF
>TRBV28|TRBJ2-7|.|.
TGTGCCAGCAGTCACCCCAGGGGGGCCTACGAGCAGTACTTC
CASSHPRGAYEQYF
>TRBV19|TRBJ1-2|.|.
TGTGCTACGAGGGTTGACTATGGCTACACCTTC
CATRVDYGYTF
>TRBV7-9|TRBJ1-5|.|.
TGTGCCAGCAGCTCTCCCGGCCGGGTTGCGGTCCAGCATTTT
CASSSPGRVAVQHF
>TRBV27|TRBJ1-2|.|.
TGTGCCAGCAGTCTCGGGGCGGGATATGGCTACACCTTC
CASSLGAGYGYTF
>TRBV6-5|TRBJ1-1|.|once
TGTGCCAGCAGTTACTCGCCGTTGGGCACTGAAGCTTTCTTT
CASSYSPLGTEAFF
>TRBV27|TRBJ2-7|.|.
TGTGCCAGCAGTTTATCGTCCGGTTTCTCCTACGAGCAGTACTTC
CASSLSSGFSYEQYF
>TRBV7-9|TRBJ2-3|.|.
TGTGCCAGCAGCTTAAGGGTTAGCCGCGATACGCAGTATTTT
CASSLRVSRDTQYF
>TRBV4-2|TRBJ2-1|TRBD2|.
TGTGCCAGCAGCCGAACGCGGGGGGGCTCCTACAATGAGCAGTTCTTC
CASSRTRGGSYNEQFF
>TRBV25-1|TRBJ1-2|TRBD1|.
TGTGCCAGCAGTGGGAACAGGGGAGTTTTTGGCTACACCTTC
CASSGNRGVFGYTF
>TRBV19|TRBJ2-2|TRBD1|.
TGTGCCAGTAGTATAACCGGGACAGGGGGCACCGGGGAGCTGTTTTTT
CASSITGTGGTGELFF
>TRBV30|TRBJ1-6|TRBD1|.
TGTGCCTGGAGTGTAGGAAGAACAGGGGGCGTAGGATATAATTCACCCCTCCACTTT
CAWSVGRTGGVGYNSPLHF
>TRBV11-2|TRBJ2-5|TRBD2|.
TGTGCCAGCAGCTTCCTGGGACTAGCGGGGACTCGAACGGAGCGCCAGTACTTC
CASSFLGLAGTRTERQYF
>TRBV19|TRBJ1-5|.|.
TGTGCCAGTAGTGGGGTGTATAGCAATCAGCCCCAGCATTTT
CASSGVYSNQPQHF